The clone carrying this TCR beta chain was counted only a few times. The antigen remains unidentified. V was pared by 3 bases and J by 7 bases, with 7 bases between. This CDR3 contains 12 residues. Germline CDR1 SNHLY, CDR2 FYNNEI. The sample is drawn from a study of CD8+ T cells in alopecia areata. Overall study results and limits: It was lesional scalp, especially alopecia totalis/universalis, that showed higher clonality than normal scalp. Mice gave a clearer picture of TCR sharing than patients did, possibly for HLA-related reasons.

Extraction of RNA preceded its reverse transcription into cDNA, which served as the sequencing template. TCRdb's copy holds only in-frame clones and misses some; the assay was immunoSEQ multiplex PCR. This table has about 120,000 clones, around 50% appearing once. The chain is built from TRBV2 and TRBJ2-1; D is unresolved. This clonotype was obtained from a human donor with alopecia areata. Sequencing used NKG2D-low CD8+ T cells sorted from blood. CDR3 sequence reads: CASSDWRNEQFF. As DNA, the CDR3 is TGTGCCAGCAGTGATTGGCGGAATGAGCAGTTCTTC.